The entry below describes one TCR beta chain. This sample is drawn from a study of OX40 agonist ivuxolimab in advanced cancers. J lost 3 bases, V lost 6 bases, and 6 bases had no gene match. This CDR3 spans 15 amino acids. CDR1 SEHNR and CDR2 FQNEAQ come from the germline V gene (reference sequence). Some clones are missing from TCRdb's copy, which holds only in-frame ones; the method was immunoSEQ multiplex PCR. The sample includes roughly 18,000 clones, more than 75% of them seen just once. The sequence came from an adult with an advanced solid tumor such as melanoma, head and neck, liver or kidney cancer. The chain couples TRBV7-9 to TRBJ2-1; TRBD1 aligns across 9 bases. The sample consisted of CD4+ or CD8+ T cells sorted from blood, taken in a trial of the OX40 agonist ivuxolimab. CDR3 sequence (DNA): TGTGCCAGCAGTCGCGGACAGGGGATCTACAATGAGCAGTTCTTC. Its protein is CASSRGQGIYNEQFF.